The 13 T cell receptor beta chains reported below all come from one sample, sequenced in a study of spatial heterogeneity in lung cancer. Time point of the sample: sample taken at primary tumor resection. MiXCR was run by TCRdb on the 5' RACE reads, yielding one entry per CDR3 protein. The repertoire holds fewer than 45,000 distinct CDR3 sequences, with under 7.5% as singletons. The specimen was PBMCs, collected at surgery. These receptors were taken from a female donor with early-stage non-small cell lung cancer.

This clonotype has a count of ten or more. CDR3 region: CSARGGSYEQYF. The CDR3, as DNA: TGCAGTGCTCGCGGGGGCTCCTACGAGCAGTACTTC. This chain connects TRBV20-1 to TRBJ2-7; 7 bases line up with TRBD2. Germline-derived CDR1 and CDR2 are DFQATT and SNEGSKA (reference sequence). The junction had 1 base not matched to a gene; V was cut back by 5 bases and J by 0 bases. The CDR3 covers 12 residues.

This chain uses TRBV12-3 or TRBV12-4 with TRBJ2-5, with 11 bases aligning to TRBD2. Germline trimming cut 2 bases from V and 1 base from J; bases unmatched to any gene: 6. The CDR3 covers 17 residues. As DNA, the CDR3 is TGTGCCAGCAGTTTACCAGCCCTAGCGGGGGGCCAAGAGACCCAGTACTTC. It yields the protein CASSLPALAGGQETQYF.

This clonotype was recorded many times. In DNA, the CDR3 is TGCGCCAGCAGGAAAGACTACAGGGGGCTCTATGGCTACACCTTC. Protein product: CASRKDYRGLYGYTF. The genes are TRBV5-1 and TRBJ1-2, with TRBD1 matching over 9 bases. Per the germline V gene, CDR1 is SGHRS and CDR2 is YFSETQ. The CDR3 has 15 amino acids. V dropped 5 bases and J dropped 4; count of bases not matched to a gene: 9.

This clonotype has a count of ten or more. This chain connects TRBV7-2 to TRBJ1-2, with D possibly matching TRBD1 (6 bases). The V gene's germline CDR1 is SGHTA and CDR2 FQGNSA. CDR3 length: 13 amino acids. The germline V and J ends were trimmed by 2 bases and 8 bases, with 12 bases remaining between them. The CDR3 DNA follows: TGTGCCAGCAGCTTACAACCAACAGGGGGCTACACCTTC. It encodes CASSLQPTGGYTF.

This clonotype has ten or more counts. The chain joins TRBV3-1 to TRBJ2-6; D is unresolved. The CDR3 runs to 13 residues. Germline V gene data show CDR1 as LGHDT and CDR2 as YNNKEL (reference sequence). V lost 7 bases and J 2 bases, leaving 6 bases between the germline ends. CDR3 region: CASIGTGANVLTF. The CDR3 bases are TGTGCCAGCATCGGTACTGGGGCCAACGTCCTGACTTTC. The complete variable domain, with remaining parts taken from reference TRBV3-1 and TRBJ2-6, reads DTAVSQTPKYLVTQMGNDKSIKCEQNLGHDTMYWYKQDSKKFLKIMFSYNNKELIINETVPNRFSPKSPDKAHLNLHINSLELGDSAVYFCASIGTGANVLTFGAGSRLTVL.

This clonotype appeared a few times. The V gene is TRBV7-8, the J gene TRBJ1-4, with 12 bases lining up with TRBD1. CDR1 SGHVS and CDR2 FQNEAQ come from the germline V gene. The CDR3 spans 18 residues. Unmatched junction bases numbered 8, after V lost 3 bases and J lost 3 bases. CDR3 DNA sequence: TGTGCCAGCAGCTTGGGCCCGGGACAGGGGGCTTCTAATGAAAAACTGTTTTTT. It specifies CASSLGPGQGASNEKLFF.

This clonotype was recorded many times. The chain links TRBV6-2 or TRBV6-3 to TRBJ2-3; D gene ambiguous. The CDR3 consists of 12 residues. The germline CDR1 and CDR2 sequences are MNHEY and SVGEGT. The V end lost 6 bases, the J end lost 3 bases, and 7 bases lay between the germline ends. CDR3: CASRGPTDTQYF. The CDR3 DNA follows: TGTGCCAGCAGAGGACCGACAGATACGCAGTATTTT.

This clonotype was seen many times. This chain uses TRBV18 with TRBJ2-7, with D perhaps TRBD1 (6 bases). The germline V gene encodes CDR1 KGHSH and CDR2 LQKENI. The CDR3 covers 14 residues. Trimming cost V 3 bases and J 0 bases, with 9 bases left between them. The CDR3 sequence is CASSPGASSYEQYF. The CDR3 DNA reads as TGTGCCAGCTCACCGGGGGCTAGCTCCTACGAGCAGTACTTC.

This chain uses TRBV10-3 with TRBJ2-7; a weak D match, TRBD1 (5 bases). Germline CDR1 and CDR2: ENHRY and SYGVKD. There are 14 residues in the CDR3. Trimming removed 10 bases from V and 4 bases from J, with 20 bases in between. This CDR3 reads CATKGPSTGYEQYF. Here the CDR3 DNA reads TGTGCCACCAAGGGGCCCAGTACGGGTTACGAGCAGTACTTC.

There are many counts of this clonotype. The chain is built from TRBV6-2 or TRBV6-3 and TRBJ1-5; the D is unclear. The CDR3 runs 14 residues. Per germline, CDR1 MNHEY and CDR2 SVGEGT. With 2 bases removed from V and 0 bases from J, the gap between germline ends came to 5 bases. The CDR3 reads CASSYQSSNQPQHF. Written as DNA, the CDR3 is TGTGCCAGCAGTTACCAGTCTAGCAATCAGCCCCAGCATTTT.

Ten or more counts support this clonotype. This chain links TRBV5-8 with TRBJ2-5; D not resolved. The CDR3 contains 12 residues. Germline assignment: CDR1 SGHTS and CDR2 YDEGEE. V dropped 1 base and J dropped 5 bases, with 6 bases sitting between them. The CDR3 is CASSLLVETQYF. Written as DNA, the CDR3 is TGTGCCAGCAGCTTGCTGGTGGAGACCCAGTACTTC. The full variable domain, rest sourced from reference TRBV5-8 and TRBJ2-5, is EAGVTQSPTHLIKTRGQQATLRCSPISGHTSVYWYQQALGLGLQFLLWYDEGEERNRGNFPPRFSGRQFPNYSSELNVNALELEDSALYLCASSLLVETQYFGPGTRLLVL.

The V and J genes are TRBV4-1 and TRBJ1-5, with 7 bases aligning to TRBD1. V gave up 0 bases and J gave up 1 base; unmatched junction bases: 6. The CDR3 sequence is 17 residues long. Germline CDR1 MGHRA, CDR2 YSYEKL. Here the CDR3 reads CASSQEFVQGSNQPQHF. In DNA form, the CDR3 reads TGCGCCAGCAGCCAAGAATTTGTACAGGGGAGCAATCAGCCCCAGCATTTT.

The table lists this clonotype with many counts. The chain carries TRBV16 and TRBJ2-3; D gene uncertain. Germline CDR1 is KGHSY and CDR2 is FQNENV. The CDR3 runs to 13 residues. V dropped 0 bases and J dropped 7 bases, with 8 bases sitting between them. The CDR3 coding sequence is TGTGCCAGCAGCCAATCCTTTGTGCATACGCAGTATTTT. Amino acids: CASSQSFVHTQYF.